This T cell receptor beta chain was documented in a study of T cell repertoires in cytomegalovirus infection. Overall study context: Matching HLA type and CMV infection were both indicated by public TCR beta signatures.

Points from the study as a whole: HLA-C-restricted CMV clonotypes gave the most frequent clonotype in two of eight donors. Identification of carriers of CMV plus the relevant HLA was performed using cumulative public TCR beta family frequency.

This CDR3 is 16 amino acids long. V lost 4 bases, J lost 9 bases, and 19 bases lay in between. Germline-derived CDR1 and CDR2 are ENHRY and SYGVKD. TCRdb reprocessed the reads via MiXCR and lists one record per CDR3 protein. The table lists around 350,000 distinct CDR3 sequences, 15% to 20% of them singletons, with around 8.6% in the top ten. In this sample, this clonotype turned up a few times. Its antigen is unidentified. The TCR originated in a human donor in good health (CMV status not recorded). Some clones in this sample may be carry-over from other donors' samples. Source material: PBMCs. The chain employs TRBV10-3 and TRBJ1-6; a weak D match, TRBD1 (6 bases). Here the CDR3 DNA reads TGTGCCATCAGTGCAACCTCTGGACAGCCACCTTCACCCCTCCACTTT. Encoded protein: CAISATSGQPPSPLHF.